This T cell receptor (beta chain) was documented in a study of somatic mutations in cytotoxic T cells in rheumatoid arthritis. Looking at the study overall: Each patient's diagnosis was followed right away by a blood draw (approximately 30 ml EDTA), before any treatment. Study-wide results and caveats: Patients with a largest CD8+ clone exceeding 20% of CD8+ cells numbered about an eighth of the 65. For rheumatoid arthritis patients, the slight TRBV07 underrepresentation lacked multiple-comparison adjustment.

Trimming stripped 5 bases from V and 6 bases from J, with 12 bases between. The CDR3 is made up of 13 amino acids. The V gene's germline CDR1 is SGHAT and CDR2 FQNNGV. After CD4+ and CD8+ cells were isolated by positive magnetic bead selection, their purity was checked by flow cytometry. The data were produced by immunoSEQ multiplex PCR, yet TCRdb's version contains in-frame clones alone and is incomplete. This table has 12,000 to 15,000 clones, 74% appearing once. Concerning this clone itself: The antigen is undetermined.

The chain combines TRBV11-2 with TRBJ2-3, with D possibly TRBD2 on 6 matching bases. The sequenced sample consisted of CD8+ T cells sorted from blood. This clonotype originated in an adult with rheumatoid arthritis. Written as DNA, the CDR3 is TGTGCCAGCAGCGCTCCGGGGGTGGATACGCAGTATTTT. It yields the protein CASSAPGVDTQYF.